The 11 T cell receptor beta chains reported below all come from one sample, sequenced in a study of T cell repertoires in cytomegalovirus infection (dated by TCRdb to the late 2010s). The instrument given in TCRdb is Illumina HiSeq 1500. TCRdb reworked the public reads: Q25 trimming with fastp, MiXCR clone assembly, productive beta chains retained. Rows are unified per CDR3 protein, each entry keeping the most common DNA and genes. This sample is represented by 160,000 or so distinct CDR3 sequences; 17% of them were singletons. The ten largest clones represent about 19% of the sample. The sample comprised CD8+ T cells from PBMCs. The origin of the receptors is a human donor in good health (CMV status not recorded). Some clones in this sample may be carry-over from other donors' samples.

The V call is TRBV20-1, the J call TRBJ2-5, with 10 bases lining up with TRBD2. This CDR3 has 14 amino acids. Germline loops: CDR1 DFQATT, CDR2 SNEGSKA (reference sequence). The trim removed 4 bases at V and 2 bases at J, leaving 4 bases unmatched. The CDR3 protein is CSATPTSGQETQYF. For the CDR3, the DNA is TGCAGTGCTACTCCGACTAGCGGGCAAGAGACCCAGTACTTC.

The chain is built from TRBV7-3 and TRBJ2-1; D perhaps matches TRBD1 (5 bases). V was shortened by 0 bases and J by 6 bases, with 18 bases between the two germline ends. The CDR3 sequence is 17 residues long. Germline CDR1 SGHTA, CDR2 FQGTGA. CDR3 amino acids: CASSLTRADNQGNEQFF. CDR3 bases: TGTGCCAGCAGCTTAACTCGGGCTGACAATCAGGGCAATGAGCAGTTCTTC.

The rearrangement joins TRBV6-2 or TRBV6-3 to TRBJ2-7, with unresolved D. V was pared by 2 bases and J by 1 base, with 3 bases between. CDR1 is MNHEY, CDR2 SVGEGT, per germline. CDR3 length: 12 amino acids. CDR3 protein: CASSYPSYEQYF. The DNA for the CDR3 is TGTGCCAGCAGTTACCCGTCCTACGAGCAGTACTTC.

The genes are TRBV12-3 or TRBV12-4 and TRBJ2-1, with a weak D call TRBD1 (6 bases). This CDR3 has 18 residues. Trimming removed 4 bases from V and 6 bases from J, with 25 bases in between. CDR3 protein: CASSSSSGATRMFNEQFF. The CDR3 DNA reads as TGTGCCAGCAGTTCCTCTTCAGGGGCCACGCGGATGTTCAATGAGCAGTTCTTC.

This clonotype was observed a handful of times. This chain uses TRBV7-9 with TRBJ1-2, with D unclear. Looked up from germline, CDR1 is SEHNR and CDR2 is FQNEAQ (reference sequence). Trimming shortened V by 4 bases and J by 6 bases, and 12 bases separated the two germline ends. The CDR3 has 13 amino acids. The CDR3 DNA reads as TGTGCCAGCAGCTACGTCCAGGACCATGGCTACACCTTC. Its translation is CASSYVQDHGYTF.

The genes are TRBV20-1 and TRBJ2-1; 8 bases line up with TRBD2. The germline CDR1 and CDR2 sequences are DFQATT and SNEGSKA (reference sequence). V was pared by 1 base and J by 7 bases, with 3 bases of the junction left unmatched. There are 13 residues in the CDR3. CDR3 region: CSARVLAGNEQFF. The DNA for the CDR3 is TGCAGTGCTAGAGTTTTAGCGGGGAATGAGCAGTTCTTC.

The chain employs TRBV20-1 and TRBJ2-7, with a tentative D call TRBD1 (5 bases). CDR3 length equals 13 residues. CDR1 DFQATT and CDR2 SNEGSKA come from the germline V gene (reference sequence). Deletions cut 3 bases from V and 4 bases from J, with 13 bases between. The CDR3 loop reads CSARSGRSYEQYF. The CDR3, as DNA: TGCAGTGCTAGGTCAGGGCGAAGTTACGAGCAGTACTTC.

This chain joins TRBV2 and TRBJ2-7, with no clear D. This CDR3 region has 11 residues. The germline V gene has CDR1 SNHLY and CDR2 FYNNEI. Trimming left V 9 bases short and J 0 bases short, with 6 bases between. The CDR3 sequence is CARGPSYEQYF. In nucleotides, the CDR3 is TGTGCCAGAGGACCCTCCTACGAGCAGTACTTC. Together with reference TRBV2 and TRBJ2-7, the CDR3 gives the full variable domain: EPEVTQTPSHQVTQMGQEVILRCVPISNHLYFYWYRQILGQKVEFLVSFYNNEISEKSEIFDDQFSVERPDGSNFTLKIRSTKLEDSAMYFCARGPSYEQYFGPGTRLTVT.

The chain couples TRBV11-2 to TRBJ1-2; D not resolved. Germline CDR1 is SGHAT and CDR2 is FQNNGV. This CDR3 region has 14 residues. Trimming left V 4 bases short and J 8 bases short, with 17 bases between. The CDR3 region is CASSSGRGFMGYTF. The CDR3 DNA reads as TGTGCCAGCAGCTCCGGACGGGGTTTTATGGGCTACACCTTC.

This clonotype was seen a handful of times. The chain carries TRBV7-9 and TRBJ2-5; a possible D gene is TRBD2 (7 bases). The germline gives CDR1 SEHNR, CDR2 FQNEAQ (reference sequence). Trimming removed 5 bases at V and 1 base at J, with 14 bases between. The CDR3 is 15 residues long. CDR3 protein: CASSATSRGQETQYF. The CDR3 nucleotides read TGTGCCAGCAGCGCGACTAGCAGGGGCCAAGAGACCCAGTACTTC.

The CDR3 coding sequence is TGTGCCAGCAGCCCCGGACTAGCGGGGAGGACAGATACGCAGTATTTT. Protein product: CASSPGLAGRTDTQYF. The chain uses TRBV7-3 and TRBJ2-3, with 12 bases identical to TRBD2. The V segment lost 5 bases and the J segment 3 bases; nucleotides outside the gene matches: 6. The length of the CDR3 is 16 residues. Germline V gene lookup returns CDR1 SGHTA and CDR2 FQGTGA.